The 15 T cell receptor beta chains below were found in one sample sequenced in a study of blood T cell repertoires in COVID-19. Libraries were prepared by immunoSEQ multiplex PCR; TCRdb keeps only in-frame clonotypes and omits some of them. The sample gives around 250,000 clones, about four fifths of which show up once; about 1.5% is in the top ten. The sample comprised peripheral blood. The origin of the receptors is a woman aged 40 to 50 who had recovered from COVID-19.

This chain connects TRBV6-1 to TRBJ1-5; D may be TRBD1 (6 bases). The germline V and J ends were trimmed by 1 base and 4 bases, with 11 bases remaining between them. Germline lookup yields CDR1 MNHNS and CDR2 SASEGT. CDR3 size: 15 residues. The CDR3 coding sequence is TGTGCCAGCAGTGAAGTGGGACAAAGAAATCAGCCCCAGCATTTT. Translated: CASSEVGQRNQPQHF.

The chain has TRBV12-5 and TRBJ2-3; 9 bases fit TRBD1. After removal of 4 bases from V and 4 bases from J, the junction contained 9 bases not matched to a gene. This CDR3 has 16 residues. In germline, CDR1 is LGHNT, CDR2 FRNRAP. The CDR3 DNA reads TGTGCTAGTGGTTCCTCCACAGGGGGCGAGGCAGATACGCAGTATTTT. This encodes CASGSSTGGEADTQYF.

The chain combines TRBV4-1 with TRBJ1-2, with D unclear. This CDR3 spans 15 amino acids. V lost 3 bases and J lost 13, with 24 bases in between. The germline V gene has CDR1 MGHRA and CDR2 YSYEKL. The CDR3 bases are TGCGCCAGCAGCCATTTCCTCGACCTCGGGAATCCCATCACCTTC. Amino acid sequence: CASSHFLDLGNPITF.

This clone showed up many times. This chain links TRBV11-2 with TRBJ1-4; the D gene is possibly TRBD1 (5 bases). Germline V gene data show CDR1 as SGHAT and CDR2 as FQNNGV. The CDR3 loop spans 14 amino acids. Trimming left V 5 bases short and J 5 bases short, with 12 bases between. The CDR3 coding sequence is TGTGCCAGCAGCCTGGGACTGAACAATGAAAAACTGTTTTTT. This gives the protein CASSLGLNNEKLFF.

The chain links TRBV7-6 to TRBJ2-1; weak D call: TRBD1 (6 bases). The CDR3 is 11 amino acids. Deletions cut 4 bases from V and 10 bases from J, with 8 bases between. Germline CDR1 is SGHVS and CDR2 is FNYEAQ. CDR3 coding DNA: TGTGCCAGCAGCTCCAGGGGAGAGCAGTTCTTC. Translated: CASSSRGEQFF.

This chain connects TRBV5-4 to TRBJ2-7, with TRBD1 identical over 8 bases. This CDR3 region has 17 residues. CDR1 is SGHNT and CDR2 is YYREEE in the germline V gene (reference sequence). The junction had 16 bases not matched to a gene; V was cut back by 4 bases and J by 4 bases. CDR3 DNA sequence: TGTGCCAGCAGCGGCGGCGGTAGGACAGGGACGCTTTACGAGCAGTACTTC. Translation gives CASSGGGRTGTLYEQYF.

On this clone itself: Just one base apart from a much larger clone, this may be a read error. The chain has TRBV6-5 and TRBJ1-5; TRBD1 aligns across 7 bases. The CDR3 consists of 13 residues. Germline CDR1 and CDR2: MNHEY and SVGAGI. V was pared by 7 bases and J by 1 base, with 1 base of the junction left unmatched. CDR3 amino acids: CASKGQSNQPQHF. CDR3 sequence (DNA): TGTGCCAGCAAGGGACAGAGCAATCAGCCCCAGCATTTT.

The V gene is TRBV7-7, the J gene TRBJ2-2; no definite D call. The CDR3 is 12 residues long. V was cut by 6 bases and J by 5 bases, with 7 bases left in between. The germline CDR1 and CDR2 sequences are SSHAT and FNYEAQ (reference sequence). The CDR3: CASSRGTGELFF. The CDR3 DNA follows: TGTGCCAGCAGTCGAGGAACCGGGGAGCTGTTTTTT.

The chain joins TRBV5-6 to TRBJ2-6, with D possibly matching TRBD1 (6 bases). CDR1 and CDR2 (germline): SGHDT, YYEEEE. V lost 3 bases and J 4 bases, leaving 11 bases between the germline ends. The CDR3 sequence is 15 residues long. In DNA form, the CDR3 reads TGTGCCAGCAGCTCTCCAGGGGCCGGGGCCAACGTCCTGACTTTC. It yields the protein CASSSPGAGANVLTF.

The V gene is TRBV19, the J gene TRBJ1-3; D not certain. Germline values: CDR1 LNHDA, CDR2 SQIVND (reference sequence). Trimming left V 3 bases short and J 4 bases short, with 16 bases between. This CDR3 comprises 16 residues. The CDR3, as DNA: TGTGCCAGTAGTATTATCTTCTACTCATCGGGAAACACCATATATTTT. Translated: CASSIIFYSSGNTIYF. The full variable domain, its missing parts supplied by reference TRBV19 and TRBJ1-3, is DGGITQSPKYLFRKEGQNVTLSCEQNLNHDAMYWYRQDPGQGLRLIYYSQIVNDFQKGDIAEGYSVSREKKESFPLTVTSAQKNPTAFYLCASSIIFYSSGNTIYFGEGSWLTVV.

The V call is TRBV28, the J call TRBJ1-2; possibly TRBD1 for D (6 bases). Germline CDR1 is MDHEN and CDR2 is SYDVKM. The CDR3 totals 17 residues. V was cut by 0 bases and J by 8 bases, with 22 bases left in between. CDR3 residues: CASSLWSPQGNREGYTF. The CDR3 DNA is TGTGCCAGCAGTTTATGGTCACCGCAGGGGAATAGGGAGGGCTACACCTTC.

V gene TRBV5-1 combines with J gene TRBJ2-2, with a possible D match to TRBD2 (5 bases). The CDR3 extends over 15 amino acids. V was trimmed by 0 bases and J by 7 bases, leaving 13 bases between them. Germline V gene data show CDR1 as SGHRS and CDR2 as YFSETQ. In nucleotides, the CDR3 is TGCGCCAGCAGCTTGGTCGGGGTGTCTGGCGGGGAGCTGTTTTTT. Translating gives CASSLVGVSGGELFF.

This clone came up once. The CDR3 sequence: CASSFGGGTNEKLFF. The CDR3 DNA reads TGTGCCAGCAGCTTCGGGGGAGGGACTAATGAAAAACTGTTTTTT. The V call is TRBV5-4, the J call TRBJ1-4; D possibly corresponds to TRBD1 (5 bases). Germline values: CDR1 SGHNT, CDR2 YYREEE (reference sequence). This CDR3 region has 15 residues. With 2 bases removed from V and 2 bases from J, the gap between germline ends came to 10 bases.

The chain recombines TRBV7-2 with TRBJ1-1; 10 bases map to TRBD1. The germline V gene has CDR1 SGHTA and CDR2 FQGNSA. The V segment lost 4 bases and the J segment 5 bases; nucleotides outside the gene matches: 7. This CDR3 comprises 15 residues. The CDR3 here is CASSSRTGGRTEAFF. The CDR3 nucleotides are TGTGCCAGCAGCTCCAGGACAGGGGGTAGGACTGAAGCTTTCTTT.

This chain connects TRBV28 to TRBJ1-2; a possible D gene is TRBD1 (5 bases). This CDR3 spans 14 amino acids. The V end was cut by 3 bases, the J end by 8 bases, with 16 bases between. Germline values: CDR1 MDHEN, CDR2 SYDVKM. The CDR3 DNA reads TGTGCCAGCAGTTTCCCCCACAGATCAGGGGGCTACACCTTC. Protein sequence: CASSFPHRSGGYTF.